One sample yielded the 7 T cell receptor beta chains listed below, sequenced in a study of a mutant IDH1 vaccine in newly diagnosed glioma. Sequencing was performed with immunoSEQ multiplex PCR; in TCRdb, only in-frame clones are kept and a portion is missing. The sample shows about 56,000 clones, approximately 87% of them seen only once. The sample's time point: week 35, safety follow-up. Vaccine doses each comprised 300 ug of mutant IDH1 20-mer peptide, with topical imiquimod. These TCRs' antigens remain unknown. The sample was PBMCs, taken from a glioma patient whose treatment included an IDH1 peptide vaccine. The receptor set was obtained from a man aged 40-49 years with glioma.

Comment on this clone: One end of the junction is discordant with germline, which a read error may explain. This sequence joins TRBV9 and TRBJ2-1; TRBD2 matches 9 bases. Germline V lookup: CDR1 SGDLS, CDR2 YYNGEE. This CDR3 is 16 amino acids long. The DNA of the CDR3 is TGTGCCGGCAGCGTAATGGCTGGAGCGGGAGGACGGGAGCAGTTCTTC. Translated: CAGSVMAGAGGREQFF. The full variable domain, its missing parts supplied by reference TRBV9 and TRBJ2-1, is DSGVTQTPKHLITATGQRVTLRCSPRSGDLSVYWYQQSLDQGLQFLIQYYNGEERAKGNILERFSAQQFPDLHSELNLSSLELGDSALYFCAGSVMAGAGGREQFFGPGTRLTVL.

The chain uses TRBV5-1 and TRBJ2-2; tentative D call: TRBD1 (5 bases). The CDR3 has 14 amino acids. Trimming pared 2 bases from V and 2 bases from J, leaving 7 bases between. The germline CDR1 and CDR2 sequences are SGHRS and YFSETQ. The CDR3 nucleotides read TGCGCCAGCAGCTTCGGACAAAACACCGGGGAGCTGTTTTTT. Protein sequence: CASSFGQNTGELFF.

The chain recombines TRBV2 with TRBJ2-4; no definite D call. Germline values: CDR1 SNHLY, CDR2 FYNNEI. Trimming removed 4 bases from V and 0 bases from J, with 7 bases in between. This CDR3 comprises 14 residues. The CDR3 nucleotides read TGTGCCAGCAGTGTCGGCCTAGCCAAAAACATTCAGTACTTC. Encoded protein: CASSVGLAKNIQYF.

Only a few counts were recorded for this clone. This sequence joins TRBV5-1 and TRBJ1-1, with a tentative D call TRBD1 (6 bases). Germline V lookup: CDR1 SGHRS, CDR2 YFSETQ. Trimming removed 4 bases at V and 6 bases at J, with 10 bases between. The CDR3 spans 12 residues. In DNA form, the CDR3 reads TGCGCCAGCAGCACCGGACAGCCTGAAGCTTTCTTT. Encoded protein: CASSTGQPEAFF.

V is TRBV5-4 and J is TRBJ2-7; TRBD1 matches at 9 bases. Trimming removed 1 base from V and 7 bases from J; junction bases left unmatched: 9. The CDR3 loop spans 15 amino acids. Looked up from germline, CDR1 is SGHNT and CDR2 is YYREEE (reference sequence). The CDR3 sequence is CASSLRQGGLSEQYF. Written as DNA, the CDR3 is TGTGCCAGCAGCTTGCGACAGGGGGGTTTAAGTGAGCAGTACTTC.

V and J are TRBV5-1 and TRBJ1-2; D remains ambiguous. There are 13 residues in the CDR3. Germline V gene data show CDR1 as SGHRS and CDR2 as YFSETQ. V was clipped by 2 bases and J by 4 bases, with 9 bases between them. The CDR3 spells CASSLFGSYGYTF. CDR3 DNA sequence: TGCGCCAGCAGCTTATTTGGTTCCTATGGCTACACCTTC. The entire variable domain, with the rest obtained from reference TRBV5-1 and TRBJ1-2, is as follows: KAGVTQTPRYLIKTRGQQVTLSCSPISGHRSVSWYQQTPGQGLQFLFEYFSETQRNKGNFPGRFSGRQFSNSRSEMNVSTLELGDSALYLCASSLFGSYGYTFGSGTRLTVV.

This clone has more than one count but fewer than ten. The chain employs TRBV29-1 and TRBJ2-3; TRBD2 aligns across 7 bases. The V gene end was trimmed by 7 bases and the J gene end by 2 bases; junction bases not matched to a gene: 9. The CDR3 covers 14 residues. The germline gives CDR1 SQVTM, CDR2 ANQGSEA. The chain's CDR3 is CSASAGEVTDTQYF. Written as DNA, the CDR3 is TGCAGCGCCAGCGCGGGAGAAGTCACAGATACGCAGTATTTT.